These 21 T cell receptor beta chains came from one sample sequenced in a study of T-cell memory formation after mild COVID-19. TCRdb used MiXCR to reprocess the 5' RACE reads, holding one entry per CDR3 protein. The sample lists about 360,000 distinct CDR3 sequences; under 15% were seen once. Sequencing input: PBMCs or a T cell subset sorted from them (not recorded which). The receptor set was obtained from a man younger than 35 who had mild COVID-19 (a few samples of this study predate the infection). Cell type and time point are not known.

This clonotype was detected only once. The gene calls are TRBV7-9 and TRBJ1-2, with D uncertain. The CDR3 has 14 amino acids. The germline V gene has CDR1 SEHNR and CDR2 FQNEAQ (reference sequence). Trimming shortened V by 5 bases and J by 1 base, and 11 bases separated the two germline ends. CDR3 bases: TGTGCCAGCAGCCACCTGACAAGTAACTATGGCTACACCTTC. As protein: CASSHLTSNYGYTF.

This clonotype appeared a few times. V usage is TRBV7-9 and J usage is TRBJ1-1; 11 bases align to TRBD1. Per germline, CDR1 SEHNR and CDR2 FQNEAQ (reference sequence). J lost 1 base, V lost 1 base, and 2 bases had no gene match. This CDR3 contains 16 residues. Here the CDR3 reads CASSLGTGGANTEAFF. CDR3 nucleotide sequence: TGTGCCAGCAGCTTAGGGACAGGGGGCGCGAACACTGAAGCTTTCTTT.

A few counts support this clonotype. The chain recombines TRBV27 with TRBJ1-6, with D uncertain. The CDR3 consists of 10 residues. V lost 8 bases, J lost 10 bases, and 6 bases lay in between. From germline, CDR1 is MNHEY and CDR2 SMNVEV (reference sequence). The CDR3 reads CASGSSPLHF. CDR3 nucleotides: TGTGCCAGCGGTTCATCACCCCTCCACTTT.

CDR3 loop: CASSYLRGGYTF. CDR3 sequence (DNA): TGTGCCAGCAGTTATTTAAGAGGTGGCTACACCTTC. The genes are TRBV6-6 and TRBJ1-2, with D uncertain. The CDR3 has 12 amino acids. V gave up 3 bases and J gave up 7 bases, with 9 bases separating them. Germline loops: CDR1 MNHNY, CDR2 SVGAGI (reference sequence).

The chain links TRBV6-5 to TRBJ1-5; D remains unclear. CDR1 is MNHEY, CDR2 SVGAGI, per germline. Deletions cut 2 bases from V and 6 bases from J, with 8 bases between. The length of the CDR3 is 13 residues. CDR3 loop: CASSYDRTQPQHF. Here the CDR3 DNA reads TGTGCCAGCAGTTACGACCGTACTCAGCCCCAGCATTTT.

Only a few counts were recorded for this clonotype. This chain joins TRBV7-2 and TRBJ2-6; D might be TRBD2 (6 bases). CDR1 and CDR2 (germline): SGHTA, FQGNSA. V was pared by 5 bases and J by 2 bases, with 13 bases between. This CDR3 contains 16 residues. The CDR3 reads CASSPRGGAGANVLTF. The CDR3 nucleotides are TGTGCCAGCAGCCCGAGGGGAGGCGCTGGGGCCAACGTCCTGACTTTC.

This clonotype has a count of ten or more. V and J are TRBV14 and TRBJ2-1; D uncertain. Germline V CDR1 and CDR2: SGHDN, FVKESK. CDR3 size: 17 residues. V dropped 0 bases and J dropped 4 bases, with 16 bases sitting between them. For the CDR3, the DNA is TGTGCCAGCAGCCAAGAATTCCCGCGGCGAGGTTACAATGAGCAGTTCTTC. It is translated as CASSQEFPRRGYNEQFF.

The chain recombines TRBV29-1 with TRBJ2-1; TRBD1 is a possible D gene (5 bases). Trimming stripped 1 base from V and 10 bases from J, with 14 bases between. There are 13 residues in the CDR3. Germline CDR1 reads SQVTM; CDR2 reads ANQGSEA. CDR3 DNA: TGCAGCGTTGAAGGACCAGGGCTCTGGGAGCAGTTCTTC. Protein: CSVEGPGLWEQFF.

This clonotype was counted only a few times. V is TRBV15 and J is TRBJ1-5; no clear D gene. There are 15 residues in the CDR3. The germline V gene has CDR1 LNHNV and CDR2 YYDKDF (reference sequence). V lost 0 bases and J lost 6, with 12 bases in between. CDR3 protein: CATSRDRGLAQPQHF. The CDR3 nucleotides read TGTGCCACCAGCAGAGATCGGGGATTGGCTCAGCCCCAGCATTTT.

This clonotype showed up just once. V is TRBV9 and J is TRBJ2-5; D is unclear. V lost 4 bases and J lost 4, with 11 bases in between. From germline, CDR1 is SGDLS and CDR2 YYNGEE. The CDR3 is 13 residues long. The CDR3 DNA is TGTGCCAGCAGCCCAACTGTTCCAGAGACCCAGTACTTC. Translated: CASSPTVPETQYF.

The CDR3 is CASSSGPPGTGYGYTF. The CDR3 DNA reads TGTGCCAGCAGTAGCGGGCCTCCAGGGACGGGATATGGCTACACCTTC. This rearrangement joins TRBV2 to TRBJ1-2; D is possibly TRBD1 (5 bases). Germline loops: CDR1 SNHLY, CDR2 FYNNEI. Trimming shortened V by 5 bases and J by 5 bases, and 21 bases separated the two germline ends. The CDR3 loop spans 16 amino acids.

The V and J genes are TRBV12-3 or TRBV12-4 and TRBJ1-1; the D is unclear. This CDR3 spans 15 amino acids. V was clipped by 5 bases and J by 3 bases, with 16 bases between them. CDR3 coding DNA: TGTGCCAGCAGTCACCCGGGAGGAGGGCACACTGAAGCTTTCTTT. This gives the protein CASSHPGGGHTEAFF.

V and J are TRBV6-2 or TRBV6-3 and TRBJ2-7, with D perhaps given as TRBD1 or TRBD2 (5 bases each). The CDR3 length is 16 residues. Germline CDR1 is MNHEY and CDR2 is SVGEGT. Trimming removed 2 bases from V and 0 bases from J, with 14 bases in between. In nucleotides, the CDR3 is TGTGCCAGCAGTTACGGGACCGTCGATAGCTCCTACGAGCAGTACGTC. It specifies CASSYGTVDSSYEQYV.

The rearrangement joins TRBV20-1 to TRBJ1-1; D is uncertain. The CDR3 contains 15 residues. Trimming shortened V by 1 base and J by 1 base, and 13 bases separated the two germline ends. Germline V gene lookup returns CDR1 DFQATT and CDR2 SNEGSKA (reference sequence). This CDR3 is CSARVTPSRNTEAFF. The CDR3 bases are TGCAGTGCTAGAGTTACGCCCAGTCGGAACACTGAAGCTTTCTTT.

The V call is TRBV12-3 or TRBV12-4, the J call TRBJ2-5; D gene uncertain. CDR3 length: 14 amino acids. Trimming stripped 2 bases from V and 4 bases from J, with 11 bases between. This CDR3 reads CASSLRTLGETQYF. DNA for the CDR3: TGTGCCAGCAGTTTACGGACCCTAGGAGAGACCCAGTACTTC.

This rearrangement joins TRBV29-1 to TRBJ2-3, with 7 positions matching TRBD1. There are 12 residues in the CDR3. V lost 5 bases, J lost 8 bases, and 7 bases stayed unmatched. CDR1 and CDR2 (germline): SQVTM, ANQGSEA. This CDR3 reads CSVNGDSFTQYF. In DNA form, the CDR3 reads TGCAGCGTTAACGGGGACAGTTTTACGCAGTATTTT.

This clonotype was seen more than once but under ten times. This rearrangement joins TRBV23-1 to TRBJ2-2; TRBD1 matches at 8 bases. TRBV23-1 is classed as an ORF, of uncertain function. The J segment lost 3 bases and the V segment lost 8 bases, leaving 14 bases of the junction unmatched. The CDR3 runs to 17 residues. The CDR3 coding sequence is TGCGCCAGCCGACACTTTTCCGGGACAGGACACACCGGGGAGCTGTTTTTT. As protein: CASRHFSGTGHTGELFF.

This chain connects TRBV3-1 to TRBJ2-5; possible D gene TRBD1, 5 bases. V lost 4 bases, J lost 7 bases, and 10 bases lay in between. Germline assignment: CDR1 LGHDT and CDR2 YNNKEL (reference sequence). The CDR3 has 12 residues. The DNA of the CDR3 is TGTGCCAGCAGCCGACAGTCATGGACCCAGTACTTC. Translating it yields CASSRQSWTQYF.

The chain is built from TRBV5-1 and TRBJ2-1, with 7 bases identical to TRBD2. V was pared by 1 base and J by 4 bases, with 11 bases of the junction left unmatched. Germline V lookup: CDR1 SGHRS, CDR2 YFSETQ. The CDR3 length is 17 residues. The CDR3 here is CASSLFGLAGEYNEQFF. The CDR3 coding sequence is TGCGCCAGCAGCTTGTTCGGGCTTGCGGGGGAGTACAATGAGCAGTTCTTC.

The chain employs TRBV12-5 and TRBJ2-2; D is possibly TRBD1 (5 bases). Germline CDR1 reads LGHNT; CDR2 reads FRNRAP. The CDR3 has 13 amino acids. The germline V and J ends were trimmed by 4 bases and 7 bases, with 10 bases remaining between them. The CDR3 here is CASGSQGHGELFF. The CDR3 DNA sequence: TGTGCTAGTGGTTCTCAGGGCCACGGGGAGCTGTTTTTT.

V usage is TRBV29-1 and J usage is TRBJ2-5, with 11 bases matching TRBD2. CDR3 length: 16 residues. The germline gives CDR1 SQVTM, CDR2 ANQGSEA. Trimming cost V 2 bases and J 1 base; bases outside gene matches: 6. DNA of the CDR3: TGCAGCGTTGAATTTAGACTAGCGGGGACCCAAGAGACCCAGTACTTC. This sequence encodes CSVEFRLAGTQETQYF.